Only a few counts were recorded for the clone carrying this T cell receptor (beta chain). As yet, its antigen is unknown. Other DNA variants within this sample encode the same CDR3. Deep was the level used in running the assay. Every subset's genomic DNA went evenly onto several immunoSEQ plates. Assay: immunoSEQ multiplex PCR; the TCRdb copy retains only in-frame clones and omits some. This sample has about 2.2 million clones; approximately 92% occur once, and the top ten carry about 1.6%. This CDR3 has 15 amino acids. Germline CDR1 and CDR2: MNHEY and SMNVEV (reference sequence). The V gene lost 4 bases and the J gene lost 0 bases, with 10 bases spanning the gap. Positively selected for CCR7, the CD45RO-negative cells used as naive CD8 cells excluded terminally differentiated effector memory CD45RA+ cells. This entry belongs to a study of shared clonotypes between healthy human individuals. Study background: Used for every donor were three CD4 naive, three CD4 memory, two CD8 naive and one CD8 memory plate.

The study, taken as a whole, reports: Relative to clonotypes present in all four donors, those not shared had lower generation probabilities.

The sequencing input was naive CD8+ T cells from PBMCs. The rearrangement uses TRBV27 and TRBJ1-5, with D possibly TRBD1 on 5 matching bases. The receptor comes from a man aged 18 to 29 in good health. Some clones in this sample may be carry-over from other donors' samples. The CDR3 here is CASSSRTGSNQPQHF. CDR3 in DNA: TGTGCCAGCAGTTCCCGAACAGGTAGCAATCAGCCCCAGCATTTT.